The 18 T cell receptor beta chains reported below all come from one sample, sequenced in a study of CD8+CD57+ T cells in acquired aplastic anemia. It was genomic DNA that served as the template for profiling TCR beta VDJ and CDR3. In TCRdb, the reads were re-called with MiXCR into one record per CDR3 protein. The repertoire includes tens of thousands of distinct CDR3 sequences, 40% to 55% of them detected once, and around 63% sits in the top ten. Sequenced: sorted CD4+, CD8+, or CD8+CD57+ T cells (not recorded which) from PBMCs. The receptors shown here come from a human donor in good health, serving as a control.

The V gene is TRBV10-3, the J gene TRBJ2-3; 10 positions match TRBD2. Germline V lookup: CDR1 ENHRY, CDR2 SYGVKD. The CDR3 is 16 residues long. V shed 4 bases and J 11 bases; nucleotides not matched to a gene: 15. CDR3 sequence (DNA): TGTGCCATCAGTGGTCCCCCTAGCGGGAGTGCTGATGAGCAGTATTTT. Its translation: CAISGPPSGSADEQYF.

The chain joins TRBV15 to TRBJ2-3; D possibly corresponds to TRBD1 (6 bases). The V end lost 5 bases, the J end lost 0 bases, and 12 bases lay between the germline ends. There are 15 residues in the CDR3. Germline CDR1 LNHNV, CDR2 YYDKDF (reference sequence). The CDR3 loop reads CATSGRQASTDTQYF. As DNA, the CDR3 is TGTGCCACCAGCGGTCGACAGGCTAGCACAGATACGCAGTATTTT.

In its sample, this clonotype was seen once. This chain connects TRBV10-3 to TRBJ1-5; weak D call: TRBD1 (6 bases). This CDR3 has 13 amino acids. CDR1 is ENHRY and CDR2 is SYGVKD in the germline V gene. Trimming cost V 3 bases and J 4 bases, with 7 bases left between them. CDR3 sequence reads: CAISEGGNQPQHF. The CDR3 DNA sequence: TGTGCCATCAGTGAAGGGGGTAATCAGCCCCAGCATTTT.

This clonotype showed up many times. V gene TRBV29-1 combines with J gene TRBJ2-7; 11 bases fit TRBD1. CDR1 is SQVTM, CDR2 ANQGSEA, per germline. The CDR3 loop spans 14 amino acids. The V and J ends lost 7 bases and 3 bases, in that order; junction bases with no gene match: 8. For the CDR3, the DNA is TGCAGCGCGACTACCGGGACAGGGGGCTACGAGCAGTACTTC. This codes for CSATTGTGGYEQYF.

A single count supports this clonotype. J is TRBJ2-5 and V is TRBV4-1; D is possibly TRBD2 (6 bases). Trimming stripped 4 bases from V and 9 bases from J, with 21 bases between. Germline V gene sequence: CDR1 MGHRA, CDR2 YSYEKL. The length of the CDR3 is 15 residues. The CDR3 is CASSPFSGPVVAQYF. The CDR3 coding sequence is TGCGCCAGCAGCCCCTTTAGCGGCCCGGTCGTAGCCCAGTACTTC.

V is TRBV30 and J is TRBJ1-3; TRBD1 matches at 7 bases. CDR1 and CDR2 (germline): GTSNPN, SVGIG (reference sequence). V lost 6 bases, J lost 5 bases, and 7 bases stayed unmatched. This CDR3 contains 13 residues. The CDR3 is CACEQGKRNTIYF. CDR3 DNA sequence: TGTGCCTGCGAACAGGGGAAGAGAAACACCATATATTTT.

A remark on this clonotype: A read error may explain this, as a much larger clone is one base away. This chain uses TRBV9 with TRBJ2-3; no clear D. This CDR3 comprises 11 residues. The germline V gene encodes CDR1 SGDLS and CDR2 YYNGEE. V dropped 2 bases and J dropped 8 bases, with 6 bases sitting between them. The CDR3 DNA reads TGTGCCAGCAGCGTCAGTCGTACGCAGTATTTT. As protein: CASSVSRTQYF.

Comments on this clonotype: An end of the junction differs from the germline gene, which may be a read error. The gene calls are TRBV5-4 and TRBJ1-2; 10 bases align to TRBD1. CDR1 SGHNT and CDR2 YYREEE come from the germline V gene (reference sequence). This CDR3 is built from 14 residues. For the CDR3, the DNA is TGTGCCAGCGGCTTGGCCATGGGGACAGGGGAGTCCACCTTC. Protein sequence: CASGLAMGTGESTF.

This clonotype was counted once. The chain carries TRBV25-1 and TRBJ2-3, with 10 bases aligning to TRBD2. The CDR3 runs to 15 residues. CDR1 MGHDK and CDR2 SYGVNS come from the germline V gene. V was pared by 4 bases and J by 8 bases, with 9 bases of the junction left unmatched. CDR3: CASSALAGVRGTQYF. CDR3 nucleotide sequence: TGTGCCAGCAGTGCCCTAGCGGGGGTACGAGGTACGCAGTATTTT.

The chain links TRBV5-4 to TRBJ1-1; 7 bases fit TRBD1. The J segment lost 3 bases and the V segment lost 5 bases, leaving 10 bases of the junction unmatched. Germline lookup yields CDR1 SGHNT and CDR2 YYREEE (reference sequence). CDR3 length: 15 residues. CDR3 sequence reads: CASRSYRGGHTEAFF. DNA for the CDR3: TGTGCCAGCAGATCATACAGGGGTGGGCACACTGAAGCTTTCTTT.

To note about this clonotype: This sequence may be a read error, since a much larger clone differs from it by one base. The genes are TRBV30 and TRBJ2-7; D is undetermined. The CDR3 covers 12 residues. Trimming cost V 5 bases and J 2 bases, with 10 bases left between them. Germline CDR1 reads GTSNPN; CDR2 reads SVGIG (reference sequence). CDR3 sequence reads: CAWGHGAYEQYF. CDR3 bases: TGTGCCTGGGGTCATGGAGCCTACGAGCAGTACTTC.

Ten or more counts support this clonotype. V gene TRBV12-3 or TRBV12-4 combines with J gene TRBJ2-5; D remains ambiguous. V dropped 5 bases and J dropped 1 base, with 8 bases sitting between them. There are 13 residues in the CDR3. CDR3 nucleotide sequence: TGTGCCAGCAGTGATGGCGGCCAAGAGACCCAGTACTTC. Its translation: CASSDGGQETQYF.

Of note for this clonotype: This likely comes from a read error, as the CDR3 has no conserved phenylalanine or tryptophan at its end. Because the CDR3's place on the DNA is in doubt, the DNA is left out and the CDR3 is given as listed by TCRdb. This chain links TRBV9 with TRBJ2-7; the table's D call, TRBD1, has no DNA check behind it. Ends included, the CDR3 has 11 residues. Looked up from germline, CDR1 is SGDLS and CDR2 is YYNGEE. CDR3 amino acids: CASSVGGGNPI.

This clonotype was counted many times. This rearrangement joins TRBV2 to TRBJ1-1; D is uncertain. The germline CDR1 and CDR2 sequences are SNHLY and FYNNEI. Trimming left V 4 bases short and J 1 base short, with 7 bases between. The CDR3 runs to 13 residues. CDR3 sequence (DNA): TGTGCCAGCAGTGCAACTAGGAACACTGAAGCTTTCTTT. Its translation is CASSATRNTEAFF.

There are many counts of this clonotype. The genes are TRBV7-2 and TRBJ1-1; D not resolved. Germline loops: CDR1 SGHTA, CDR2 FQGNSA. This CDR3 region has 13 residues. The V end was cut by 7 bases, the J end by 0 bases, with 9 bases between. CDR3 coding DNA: TGTGCCAGCACCCCTGTGGTGAACACTGAAGCTTTCTTT. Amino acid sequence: CASTPVVNTEAFF.

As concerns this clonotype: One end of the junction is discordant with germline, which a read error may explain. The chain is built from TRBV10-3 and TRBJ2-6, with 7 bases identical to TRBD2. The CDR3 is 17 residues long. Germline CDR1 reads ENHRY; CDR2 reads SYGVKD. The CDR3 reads CASSYSTTSAGANVLTF. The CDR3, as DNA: TGTGCCAGCAGTTACTCGACAACTAGCGCCGGGGCCAACGTCCTGACTTTC.

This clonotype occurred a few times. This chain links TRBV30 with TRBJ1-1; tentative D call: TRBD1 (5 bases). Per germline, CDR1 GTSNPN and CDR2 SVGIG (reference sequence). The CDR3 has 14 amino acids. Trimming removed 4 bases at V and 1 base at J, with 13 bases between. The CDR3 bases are TGTGCCTGGACTGGGGGAAGGGGGAACACTGAAGCTTTCTTT. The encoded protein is CAWTGGRGNTEAFF.

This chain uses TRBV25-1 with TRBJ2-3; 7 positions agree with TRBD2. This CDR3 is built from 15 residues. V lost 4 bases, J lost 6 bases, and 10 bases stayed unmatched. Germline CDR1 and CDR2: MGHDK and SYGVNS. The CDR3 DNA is TGTGCCAGCAGTGGCCCTCAGCGGGGCGTGGATACGCAGTATTTT. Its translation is CASSGPQRGVDTQYF.